What follows are 7 T cell receptor beta chains derived from one specimen sequenced in a study of blood T cell repertoires in COVID-19. Profiling relied on immunoSEQ multiplex PCR, and the TCRdb table lists in-frame clones only, not all of them. The table has over 100,000 clones, roughly 80% seen once; the top ten hold about 3.3%. The sample consisted of peripheral blood. Receptor source: a woman of 80 years or more with active or convalescent COVID-19.

The V gene is TRBV6-2 or TRBV6-3, the J gene TRBJ1-5, with 8 bases lining up with TRBD1. The CDR3 has 17 residues. Germline V CDR1 and CDR2: MNHEY, SVGEGT. V gave up 4 bases and J gave up 2 bases; unmatched junction bases: 10. This chain's CDR3 is CASSSGQGGFGNQPQHF. The CDR3 region has the DNA TGTGCCAGCAGTTCCGGACAGGGCGGGTTTGGCAATCAGCCCCAGCATTTT.

The table lists this clone with a count of one. The chain joins TRBV9 to TRBJ2-3; TRBD2 agrees at 10 bases. CDR1 SGDLS and CDR2 YYNGEE come from the germline V gene. The ends lost 0 bases at V and 3 bases at J; junction bases unmatched: 4. This CDR3 contains 16 residues. CDR3 amino acids: CASSVGPSGSTDTQYF. The CDR3 nucleotides are TGTGCCAGCAGCGTAGGGCCTAGCGGGAGTACAGATACGCAGTATTTT.

The chain links TRBV28 to TRBJ2-3; TRBD1 matches at 9 bases. The CDR3 is 15 residues long. Germline loops: CDR1 MDHEN, CDR2 SYDVKM. V lost 1 base and J lost 8; bases outside the gene matches: 7. Here the CDR3 reads CASSLSNRGRVTQYF. The CDR3 nucleotides are TGTGCCAGCAGTTTATCTAACAGGGGGCGGGTTACGCAGTATTTT.

The chain carries TRBV12-3 or TRBV12-4 and TRBJ2-7; weak D call: TRBD2 (5 bases). V lost 0 bases and J 6 bases, leaving 9 bases between the germline ends. The CDR3 runs 13 residues. Here the CDR3 DNA reads TGTGCCAGCAGTTTAGCCGAGGGATCCGAGCAGTACTTC. This translates into CASSLAEGSEQYF.

This sequence joins TRBV27 and TRBJ1-6; tentatively, D is TRBD1 (6 bases). The V and J ends lost 3 bases and 6 bases respectively, with 12 bases between them. Germline CDR1 reads MNHEY; CDR2 reads SMNVEV (reference sequence). The CDR3 has 15 amino acids. In DNA, the CDR3 is TGTGCCAGCAGTTTTCAGGGGTACAGTAATTCACCCCTCCACTTT. Its translation: CASSFQGYSNSPLHF.

CDR3 region: CASSYDRVYGDTQYF. The CDR3 nucleotides are TGTGCCAGCAGCTACGACAGGGTATACGGGGATACGCAGTATTTT. This chain connects TRBV5-6 to TRBJ2-3; 7 bases fit TRBD1. V gave up 3 bases and J gave up 6 bases; unmatched junction bases: 10. The CDR3 totals 15 residues. From germline, CDR1 is SGHDT and CDR2 YYEEEE.

V and J are TRBV29-1 and TRBJ2-5, with D possibly being TRBD1 (6 bases). Trimming cost V 7 bases and J 2 bases, with 14 bases left between them. CDR3 length: 13 amino acids. Germline loops: CDR1 SQVTM, CDR2 ANQGSEA. The CDR3 nucleotides are TGCAGCGCCCTGGGGGCAGGTCAAGAGACCCAGTACTTC. The encoded protein is CSALGAGQETQYF.